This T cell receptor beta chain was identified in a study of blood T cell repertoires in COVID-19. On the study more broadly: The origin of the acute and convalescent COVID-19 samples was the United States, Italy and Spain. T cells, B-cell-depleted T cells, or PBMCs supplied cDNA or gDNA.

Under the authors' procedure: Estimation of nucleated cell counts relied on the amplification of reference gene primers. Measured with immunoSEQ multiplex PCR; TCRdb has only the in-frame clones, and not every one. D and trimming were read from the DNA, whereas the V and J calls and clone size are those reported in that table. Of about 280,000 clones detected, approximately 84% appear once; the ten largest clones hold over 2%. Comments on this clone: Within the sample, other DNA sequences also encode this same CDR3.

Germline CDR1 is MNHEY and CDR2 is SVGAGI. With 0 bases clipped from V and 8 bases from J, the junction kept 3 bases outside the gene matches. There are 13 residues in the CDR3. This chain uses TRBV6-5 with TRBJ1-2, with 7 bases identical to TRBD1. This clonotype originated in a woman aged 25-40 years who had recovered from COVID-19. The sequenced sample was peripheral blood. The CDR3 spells CASSYSSGGGYTF. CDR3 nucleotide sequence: TGTGCCAGCAGTTACTCGTCAGGGGGAGGCTACACCTTC.